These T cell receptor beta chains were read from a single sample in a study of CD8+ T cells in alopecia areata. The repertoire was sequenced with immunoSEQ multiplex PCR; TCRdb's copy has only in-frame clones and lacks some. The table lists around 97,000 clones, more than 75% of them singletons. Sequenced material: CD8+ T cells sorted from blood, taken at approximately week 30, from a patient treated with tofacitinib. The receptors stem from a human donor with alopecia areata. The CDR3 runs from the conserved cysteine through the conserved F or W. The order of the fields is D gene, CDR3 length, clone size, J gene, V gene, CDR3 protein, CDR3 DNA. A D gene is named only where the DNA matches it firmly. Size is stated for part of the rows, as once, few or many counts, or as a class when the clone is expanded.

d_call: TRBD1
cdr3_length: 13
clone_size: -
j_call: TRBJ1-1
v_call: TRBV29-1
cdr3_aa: CSSGTGKNTEAFF
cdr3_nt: TGCAGCTCGGGGACAGGAAAGAACACTGAAGCTTTCTTT

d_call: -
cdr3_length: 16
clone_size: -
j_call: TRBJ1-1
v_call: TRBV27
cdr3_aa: CASSLHRVSTNTEAFF
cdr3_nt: TGTGCCAGCAGTCTCCACAGGGTTTCAACGAACACTGAAGCTTTCTTT

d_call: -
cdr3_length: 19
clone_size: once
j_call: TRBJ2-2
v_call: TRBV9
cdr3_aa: CASSSRTLGTKANTGELFF
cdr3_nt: TGTGCCAGCAGCTCCCGAACTCTAGGGACCAAAGCGAACACCGGGGAGCTGTTTTTT

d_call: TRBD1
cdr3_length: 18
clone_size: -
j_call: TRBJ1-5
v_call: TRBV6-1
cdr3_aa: CASSDNPGHRGFHQPQHF
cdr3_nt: TGTGCCAGCAGTGACAACCCCGGCCACAGGGGATTCCACCAGCCCCAGCATTTT

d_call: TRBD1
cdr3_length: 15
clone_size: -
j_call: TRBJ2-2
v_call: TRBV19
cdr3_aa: CASSIWTGGAGELFF
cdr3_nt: TGTGCCAGTAGTATCTGGACAGGGGGCGCCGGGGAGCTGTTTTTT

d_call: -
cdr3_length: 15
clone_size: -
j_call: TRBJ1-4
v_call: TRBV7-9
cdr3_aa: CASSRGGIEEEKLFF
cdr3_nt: TGTGCCAGCAGCCGAGGGGGGATCGAGGAAGAAAAACTGTTTTTT

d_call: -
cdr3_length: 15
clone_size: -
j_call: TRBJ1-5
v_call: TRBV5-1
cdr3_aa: CASSLDGSYNQPQHF
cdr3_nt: TGCGCCAGCAGCCTAGACGGGAGTTACAATCAGCCCCAGCATTTT

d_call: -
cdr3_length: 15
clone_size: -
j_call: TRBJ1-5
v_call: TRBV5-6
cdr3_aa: CASSSSTESNQPQHF
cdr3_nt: TGTGCCAGCAGCTCTTCTACGGAAAGCAATCAGCCCCAGCATTTT

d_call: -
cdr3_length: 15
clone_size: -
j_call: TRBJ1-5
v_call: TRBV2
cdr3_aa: CASTYATGSNQPQHF
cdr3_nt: TGTGCCAGCACGTATGCGACAGGCAGCAATCAGCCCCAGCATTTT

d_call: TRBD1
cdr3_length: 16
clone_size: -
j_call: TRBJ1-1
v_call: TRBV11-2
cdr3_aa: CASSSALQGLNTEAFF
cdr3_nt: TGTGCCAGCAGCTCAGCTCTACAGGGGTTGAACACTGAAGCTTTCTTT

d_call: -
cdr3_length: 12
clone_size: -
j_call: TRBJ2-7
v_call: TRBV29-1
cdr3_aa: CSVGGISYEQYF
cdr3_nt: TGCAGCGTTGGCGGGATCTCCTACGAGCAGTACTTC

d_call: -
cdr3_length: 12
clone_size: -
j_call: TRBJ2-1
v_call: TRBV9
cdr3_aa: CASSALYREQFF
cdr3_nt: TGTGCCAGCAGCGCCCTATACCGGGAGCAGTTCTTC

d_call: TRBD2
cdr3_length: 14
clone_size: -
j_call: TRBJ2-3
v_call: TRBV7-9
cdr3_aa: CATPGLAGTDTQYF
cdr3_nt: TGTGCCACCCCGGGACTAGCGGGCACAGATACGCAGTATTTT

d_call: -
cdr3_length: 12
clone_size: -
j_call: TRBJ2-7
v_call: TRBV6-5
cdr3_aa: CASSLGTYEQYF
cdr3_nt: TGTGCCAGCAGTCTCGGGACCTACGAGCAGTACTTC

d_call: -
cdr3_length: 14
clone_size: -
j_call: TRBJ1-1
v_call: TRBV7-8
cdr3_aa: CASSSMDQNTEAFF
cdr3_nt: TGTGCCAGCAGCTCGATGGACCAGAACACTGAAGCTTTCTTT

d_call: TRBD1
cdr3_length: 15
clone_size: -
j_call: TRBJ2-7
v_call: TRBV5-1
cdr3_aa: CASSHGQESSYEQYF
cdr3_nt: TGCGCCAGCAGCCACGGACAGGAGAGCTCCTACGAGCAGTACTTC

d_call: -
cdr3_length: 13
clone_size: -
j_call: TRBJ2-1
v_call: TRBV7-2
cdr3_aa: CASTDPPHNEQFF
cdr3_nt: TGTGCCAGCACCGACCCCCCGCACAATGAGCAGTTCTTC

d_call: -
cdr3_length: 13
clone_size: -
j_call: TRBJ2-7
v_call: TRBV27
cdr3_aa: CASSFIPTYEQYF
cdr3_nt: TGTGCCAGCAGTTTTATTCCGACCTACGAGCAGTACTTC

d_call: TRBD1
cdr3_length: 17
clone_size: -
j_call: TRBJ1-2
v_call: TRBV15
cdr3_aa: CATSRAPSTGGPDGYTF
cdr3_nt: TGTGCCACCAGCAGAGCGCCCTCGACAGGGGGGCCGGATGGCTACACCTTC

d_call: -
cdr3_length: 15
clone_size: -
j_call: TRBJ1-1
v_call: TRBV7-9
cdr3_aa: CASSTTTGYNTEAFF
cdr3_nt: TGTGCCAGCAGCACCACGACGGGCTACAACACTGAAGCTTTCTTT

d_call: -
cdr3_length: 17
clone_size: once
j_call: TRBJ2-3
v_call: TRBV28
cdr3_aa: CASRQRDLLLPTDTQYF
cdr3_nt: TGTGCCAGCAGACAAAGGGACCTCTTACTACCCACAGATACGCAGTATTTT

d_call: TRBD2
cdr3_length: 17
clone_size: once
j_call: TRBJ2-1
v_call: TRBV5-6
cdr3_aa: CASSLGGLAETYNEQFF
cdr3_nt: TGTGCCAGCAGCTTGGGGGGACTAGCGGAGACCTACAATGAGCAGTTCTTC

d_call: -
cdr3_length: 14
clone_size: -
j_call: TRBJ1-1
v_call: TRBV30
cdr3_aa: CAWRVRPTGTEAFF
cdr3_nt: TGTGCCTGGAGAGTTCGCCCAACGGGCACTGAAGCTTTCTTT

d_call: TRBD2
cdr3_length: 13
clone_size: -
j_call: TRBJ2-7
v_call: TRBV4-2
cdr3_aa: CASSHRGAYEQYF
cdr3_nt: TGTGCCAGCAGCCACCGGGGGGCCTACGAGCAGTACTTC

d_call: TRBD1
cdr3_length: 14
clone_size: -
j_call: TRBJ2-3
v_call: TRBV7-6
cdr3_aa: CASSLKGATDTQYF
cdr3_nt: TGTGCCAGCAGCTTAAAGGGGGCCACAGATACGCAGTATTTT

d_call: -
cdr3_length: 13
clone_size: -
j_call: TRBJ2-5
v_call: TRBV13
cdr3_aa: CASSPRTGETQYF
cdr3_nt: TGTGCCAGCAGCCCAAGGACGGGAGAGACCCAGTACTTC

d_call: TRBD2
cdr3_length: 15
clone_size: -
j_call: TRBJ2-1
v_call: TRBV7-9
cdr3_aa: CASAEGAGGVNEQFF
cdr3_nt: TGTGCCAGCGCCGAGGGGGCGGGAGGGGTAAACGAGCAGTTCTTC

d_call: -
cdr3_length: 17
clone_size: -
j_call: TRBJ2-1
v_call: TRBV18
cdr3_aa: CASSPPVDWSSYNEQFF
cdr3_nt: TGTGCCAGCTCACCACCGGTGGACTGGAGCTCCTACAATGAGCAGTTCTTC

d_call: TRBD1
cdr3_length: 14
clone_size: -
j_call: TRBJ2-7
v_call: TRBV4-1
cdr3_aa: CASSLTGQGYEQYF
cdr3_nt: TGCGCCAGCAGCCTCACAGGACAGGGGTACGAGCAGTACTTC

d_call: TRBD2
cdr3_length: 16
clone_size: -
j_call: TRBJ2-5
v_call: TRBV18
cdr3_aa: CASSPGTSGYQETQYF
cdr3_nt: TGTGCCAGCTCACCAGGGACTAGCGGGTATCAAGAGACCCAGTACTTC

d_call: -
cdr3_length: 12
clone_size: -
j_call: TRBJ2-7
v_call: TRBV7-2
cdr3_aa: CASTGYSYEQYF
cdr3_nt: TGTGCCAGCACCGGCTATTCCTACGAGCAGTACTTC

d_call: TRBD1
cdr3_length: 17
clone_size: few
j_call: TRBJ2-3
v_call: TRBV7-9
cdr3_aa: CASSSRDSQVSTDTQYF
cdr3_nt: TGTGCCAGCAGCTCTAGGGACAGCCAAGTCAGCACAGATACGCAGTATTTT

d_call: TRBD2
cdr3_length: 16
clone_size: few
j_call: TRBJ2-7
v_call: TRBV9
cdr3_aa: CASSPRSGTHSYEQYF
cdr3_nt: TGTGCCAGCAGCCCCCGTAGCGGGACACACTCCTACGAGCAGTACTTC

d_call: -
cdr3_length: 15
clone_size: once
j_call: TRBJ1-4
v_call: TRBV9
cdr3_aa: CASSVEGATNEKLFF
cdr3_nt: TGTGCCAGCAGCGTAGAGGGGGCAACTAATGAAAAACTGTTTTTT

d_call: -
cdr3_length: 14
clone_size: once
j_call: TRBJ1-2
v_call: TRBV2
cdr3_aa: CASSRTETNYGYTF
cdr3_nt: TGTGCCAGCAGCCGGACGGAGACTAACTATGGCTACACCTTC

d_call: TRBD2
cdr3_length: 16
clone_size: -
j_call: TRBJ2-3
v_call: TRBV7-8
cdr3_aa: CASSFIAGGSTDTQYF
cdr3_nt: TGTGCCAGCAGCTTTATCGCGGGGGGAAGCACAGATACGCAGTATTTT

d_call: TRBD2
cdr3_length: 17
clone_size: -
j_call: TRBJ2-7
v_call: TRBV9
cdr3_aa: CASSVEGGGTPWDEQYF
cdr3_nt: TGTGCCAGCAGCGTAGAGGGCGGGGGGACCCCTTGGGACGAGCAGTACTTC

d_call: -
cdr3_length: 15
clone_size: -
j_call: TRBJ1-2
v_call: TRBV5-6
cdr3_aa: CASSLQGFGDYGYTF
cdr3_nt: TGTGCCAGCAGCTTACAGGGATTTGGAGACTATGGCTACACCTTC

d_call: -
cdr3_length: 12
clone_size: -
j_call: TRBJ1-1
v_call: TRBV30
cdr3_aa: CAWIRGNTEAFF
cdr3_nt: TGTGCCTGGATCAGGGGAAACACTGAAGCTTTCTTT

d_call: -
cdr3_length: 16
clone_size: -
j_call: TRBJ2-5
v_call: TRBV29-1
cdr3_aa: CSVELGVTSKGETQYF
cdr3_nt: TGCAGCGTTGAACTTGGGGTGACGTCCAAGGGTGAGACCCAGTACTTC

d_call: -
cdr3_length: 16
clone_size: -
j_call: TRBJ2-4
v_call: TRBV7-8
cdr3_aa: CASSLDMTLAKNIQYF
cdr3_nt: TGTGCCAGCAGCTTAGATATGACCCTAGCCAAAAACATTCAGTACTTC

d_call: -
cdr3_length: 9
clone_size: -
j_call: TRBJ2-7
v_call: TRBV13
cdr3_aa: CASSLDGLF
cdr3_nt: TGTGCCAGCAGCTTAGATGGGCTGTTC

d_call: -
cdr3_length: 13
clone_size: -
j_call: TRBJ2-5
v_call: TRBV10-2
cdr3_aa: CASAGGPIGEQYF
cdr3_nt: TGCGCCAGCGCCGGGGGGCCCATAGGGGAGCAGTACTTC

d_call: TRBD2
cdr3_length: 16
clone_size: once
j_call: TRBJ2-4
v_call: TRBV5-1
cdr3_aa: CASSSGLAGEGNIQYF
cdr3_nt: TGCGCCAGCAGCTCGGGACTAGCGGGAGAAGGAAACATTCAGTACTTC

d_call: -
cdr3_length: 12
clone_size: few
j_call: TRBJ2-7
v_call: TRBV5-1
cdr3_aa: CASSLEAGEQYF
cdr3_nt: TGCGCCAGCAGCTTGGAAGCCGGAGAGCAGTACTTC

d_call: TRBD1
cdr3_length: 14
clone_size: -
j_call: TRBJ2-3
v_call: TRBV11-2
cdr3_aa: CASSPPGQKNTQYF
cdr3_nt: TGTGCCAGCAGCCCACCGGGACAGAAGAATACGCAGTATTTT

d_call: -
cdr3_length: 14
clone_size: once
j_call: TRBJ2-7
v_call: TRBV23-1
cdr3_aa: CASTRRRTSYEQYF
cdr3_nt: TGCGCCAGCACTCGGCGCAGGACATCCTACGAGCAGTACTTC

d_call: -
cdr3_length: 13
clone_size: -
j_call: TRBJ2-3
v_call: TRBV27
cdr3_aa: CASSAASTDTQYF
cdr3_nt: TGTGCCAGCAGTGCCGCTAGCACAGATACGCAGTATTTT

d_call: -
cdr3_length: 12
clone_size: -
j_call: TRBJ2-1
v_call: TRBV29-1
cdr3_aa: CSVKSLYNEQFF
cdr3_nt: TGCAGCGTCAAAAGTCTCTACAATGAGCAGTTCTTC

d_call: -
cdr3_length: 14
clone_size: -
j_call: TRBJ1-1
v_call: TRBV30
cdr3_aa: CAWSPGTGKAEAFF
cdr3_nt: TGTGCCTGGAGTCCAGGGACGGGGAAGGCTGAAGCTTTCTTT

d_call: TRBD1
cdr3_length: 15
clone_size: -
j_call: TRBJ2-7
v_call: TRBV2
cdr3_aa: CASSPHRGIPYEQYF
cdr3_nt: TGTGCCAGCAGCCCTCACAGGGGGATCCCTTACGAGCAGTACTTC

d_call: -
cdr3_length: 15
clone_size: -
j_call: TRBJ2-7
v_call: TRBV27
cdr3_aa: CASSQPGTTVGEQYF
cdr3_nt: TGTGCCAGCAGTCAACCAGGGACGACCGTCGGCGAGCAGTACTTC

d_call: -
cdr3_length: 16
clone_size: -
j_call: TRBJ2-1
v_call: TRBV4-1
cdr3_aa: CASSPSLATVRNEQFF
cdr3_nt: TGCGCCAGCAGCCCCTCTTTGGCAACCGTCCGCAATGAGCAGTTCTTC